A single sample gave rise to the 15 T cell receptor beta chains below, sequenced in a study of cytomegalovirus exposure and HLA in healthy donors. The PCR ran on 60 Vbeta and 13 Jbeta primers. Assay: immunoSEQ multiplex PCR; the TCRdb copy retains only in-frame clones and omits some. This sample has 90,000 to 110,000 clones, with around 15% found just once. Sequencing used PBMCs. The receptor set was obtained from a female donor in good health and CMV-seronegative.

This clone was seen more than once but under ten times. V gene TRBV7-9 combines with J gene TRBJ1-3, with a possible D match to TRBD1 (6 bases). The ends were cut back, 4 bases at V and 8 bases at J, with 18 bases in the middle. This CDR3 comprises 15 residues. The V gene's germline CDR1 is SEHNR and CDR2 FQNEAQ (reference sequence). Here the CDR3 reads CASSSHRDLRDTIYF. The CDR3 DNA sequence: TGTGCCAGCAGCTCCCACAGGGATCTTCGGGACACCATATATTTT.

The chain's CDR3 is CASSAHLNTEAFF. The CDR3 DNA sequence: TGTGCCAGCTCAGCCCACTTGAACACTGAAGCTTTCTTT. The rearrangement uses TRBV18 and TRBJ1-1; D not resolved. The CDR3 is 13 residues long. Per the germline V gene, CDR1 is KGHSH and CDR2 is LQKENI. Trimming removed 5 bases at V and 0 bases at J, with 7 bases between. Supplemented by reference TRBV18 and TRBJ1-1, the full variable domain reads NAGVMQNPRHLVRRRGQEARLRCSPMKGHSHVYWYRQLPEEGLKFMVYLQKENIIDESGMPKERFSAEFPKEGPSILRIQQVVRGDSAAYFCASSAHLNTEAFFGQGTRLTVV.

This clone was seen more than once but under ten times. The rearrangement joins TRBV2 to TRBJ2-5; D perhaps matches TRBD1 (6 bases). Germline values: CDR1 SNHLY, CDR2 FYNNEI. CDR3 size: 13 residues. V lost 7 bases and J lost 2, with 11 bases in between. CDR3 in amino acids: CASTRTVQETQYF. CDR3 sequence (DNA): TGTGCCAGCACCCGGACAGTACAAGAGACCCAGTACTTC.

This clone was seen a handful of times. CDR3 amino acids: CASSGPGTARGYTF. CDR3 nucleotide sequence: TGTGCCAGTAGTGGTCCCGGGACAGCCCGCGGCTACACCTTC. V gene TRBV19 combines with J gene TRBJ1-2; TRBD1 matches at 7 bases. CDR3 size: 14 residues. J was trimmed by 8 bases and V by 5 bases; bases with no gene match: 11. CDR1 is LNHDA, CDR2 SQIVND, per germline (reference sequence). The full variable domain, rest sourced from reference TRBV19 and TRBJ1-2, is DGGITQSPKYLFRKEGQNVTLSCEQNLNHDAMYWYRQDPGQGLRLIYYSQIVNDFQKGDIAEGYSVSREKKESFPLTVTSAQKNPTAFYLCASSGPGTARGYTFGSGTRLTVV.

The chain recombines TRBV27 with TRBJ1-3; D is unresolved. The V gene's germline CDR1 is MNHEY and CDR2 SMNVEV (reference sequence). V shed 8 bases and J shed 0 bases, with 11 bases lying between them. This CDR3 is built from 14 residues. CDR3 amino acids: CASGRLSSGNTIYF. Here the CDR3 DNA reads TGTGCCAGCGGTCGCCTTAGCTCTGGAAACACCATATATTTT.

The chain links TRBV4-2 to TRBJ2-1; 10 bases are a match to TRBD2. CDR1 LGHNA and CDR2 YNFKEQ come from the germline V gene. CDR3 length: 19 amino acids. J was trimmed by 3 bases and V by 3 bases; bases with no gene match: 14. As DNA, the CDR3 is TGTGCCAGCAGCCAGGCCTACGGGACTAGCGTGACCCTCTACAATGAGCAGTTCTTC. Encoded protein: CASSQAYGTSVTLYNEQFF.

This clone was counted a few times. The chain employs TRBV10-3 and TRBJ2-2, with unresolved D. Trimming took 4 bases from V and 2 from J, leaving 2 bases between them. The CDR3 is 12 residues long. Germline values: CDR1 ENHRY, CDR2 SYGVKD. CDR3 residues: CAISANTGELFF. The CDR3 DNA follows: TGTGCCATCAGTGCTAACACCGGGGAGCTGTTTTTT.

This clone was observed a handful of times. The chain uses TRBV10-1 and TRBJ2-1, with 14 bases aligning to TRBD2. From germline, CDR1 is WNHNN and CDR2 SYGVQD (reference sequence). The CDR3 runs to 20 residues. With V trimmed by 3 bases and J by 5 bases, 15 bases remained unmatched. In DNA form, the CDR3 reads TGCGCCAGCAGTGAATGTGTGGGACTAGCGGGAGTCTCCGAAGACAATGAGCAGTTCTTC. Translation: CASSECVGLAGVSEDNEQFF.

This clone was recorded a few times. The rearrangement links TRBV19 to TRBJ1-5, with 7 bases fitting TRBD1. V trimming: 9 bases; J trimming: 5 bases; junction bases outside the gene matches: 7. This CDR3 contains 13 residues. CDR1 and CDR2 (germline): LNHDA, SQIVND (reference sequence). The CDR3 region is CASKDRFHQPQHF. DNA for the CDR3: TGTGCCAGCAAGGACAGGTTCCATCAGCCCCAGCATTTT. Looking up the rest from reference TRBV19 and TRBJ1-5 gives the full variable domain: DGGITQSPKYLFRKEGQNVTLSCEQNLNHDAMYWYRQDPGQGLRLIYYSQIVNDFQKGDIAEGYSVSREKKESFPLTVTSAQKNPTAFYLCASKDRFHQPQHFGDGTRLSIL.

The V gene is TRBV11-2, the J gene TRBJ2-7; 8 bases fit TRBD2. The V and J ends lost 5 bases and 1 base, in that order; junction bases with no gene match: 7. The CDR3 runs to 15 residues. From germline, CDR1 is SGHAT and CDR2 FQNNGV. This CDR3 reads CASSQTSGPSYEQYF. CDR3 coding DNA: TGTGCCAGCAGCCAAACTAGCGGTCCGTCCTACGAGCAGTACTTC.

The chain carries TRBV28 and TRBJ1-1; D uncertain. With 5 bases removed from V and 3 bases from J, the gap between germline ends came to 13 bases. The CDR3 is made up of 14 amino acids. Looked up from germline, CDR1 is MDHEN and CDR2 is SYDVKM. The CDR3 coding sequence is TGTGCCAGCAGTCAACGACTACGGTACACTGAAGCTTTCTTT. Protein sequence: CASSQRLRYTEAFF.

This clone turned up a few times. V gene TRBV7-6 combines with J gene TRBJ2-5, with 8 bases lining up with TRBD2. The V gene end was trimmed by 5 bases and the J gene end by 5 bases; junction bases not matched to a gene: 16. The CDR3 is 17 residues long. Germline-derived CDR1 and CDR2 are SGHVS and FNYEAQ. Written as DNA, the CDR3 is TGTGCCAGCAGCACCCTAGGGCTTGCGGGGGGAGGCGAGACCCAGTACTTC. The encoded protein is CASSTLGLAGGGETQYF.

This clone appeared a few times. V gene TRBV7-9 combines with J gene TRBJ2-7; the match to TRBD1 covers 9 bases. The CDR3 spans 15 residues. The germline gives CDR1 SEHNR, CDR2 FQNEAQ (reference sequence). With V trimmed by 5 bases and J by 2 bases, 7 bases remained unmatched. The CDR3 sequence is CASSDRQGGTYEQYF. CDR3 sequence (DNA): TGTGCCAGCAGCGACAGACAGGGGGGGACCTACGAGCAGTACTTC.

This chain connects TRBV28 to TRBJ2-3; D may be TRBD2 (6 bases). CDR1 and CDR2 (germline): MDHEN, SYDVKM. This CDR3 has 14 amino acids. V was trimmed by 7 bases and J by 10 bases, leaving 21 bases between them. CDR3: CASTLGRGLFSQYF. The CDR3 DNA follows: TGTGCCAGCACCCTGGGGCGGGGTCTGTTTTCGCAGTATTTT. The complete variable domain, with remaining parts taken from reference TRBV28 and TRBJ2-3, reads DVKVTQSSRYLVKRTGEKVFLECVQDMDHENMFWYRQDPGLGLRLIYFSYDVKMKEKGDIPEGYSVSREKKERFSLILESASTNQTSMYLCASTLGRGLFSQYFGPGTRLTVL.

This clone was seen a handful of times. V gene TRBV30 combines with J gene TRBJ2-3, with 10 bases fitting TRBD2. This CDR3 spans 15 amino acids. The V gene end was trimmed by 4 bases and the J gene end by 2 bases; junction bases not matched to a gene: 6. Germline V gives CDR1 GTSNPN, CDR2 SVGIG (reference sequence). The CDR3 here is CAWNGLAASTDTQYF. CDR3 bases: TGTGCCTGGAACGGACTAGCGGCGTCCACAGATACGCAGTATTTT.